Listed here are 2 T cell receptor beta chains from one sample, sequenced in a study of T cells in Graves' hyperthyroidism and ophthalmopathy. The CDR3 regions of TCR beta were amplified from RNA transcripts. Carried out on the TCR CDR3, a first-round RT-PCR used the HTBI primer set. Using its own MiXCR run on the multiplex PCR reads, TCRdb lists one record per CDR3 protein. The sample contains a few hundred thousand distinct CDR3 sequences, about 20% of which appear only once. Sequencing input: blood. These receptors were collected from a woman between 45 and 65 years old with Graves' hyperthyroidism.

Concerning this clonotype itself: This may come from a read error, since a much larger clone is one base off. V is TRBV27 and J is TRBJ2-1, with 9 bases that match TRBD2. Germline CDR1 MNHEY, CDR2 SMNVEV (reference sequence). The CDR3 has 17 residues. The CDR3 region is CASSFEGLAKAYNEQLF. The CDR3 DNA is TGTGCCAGCAGTTTTGAAGGACTAGCGAAGGCCTACAATGAGCAGCTCTTC.

This clonotype was recorded at least ten times. V and J are TRBV7-9 and TRBJ1-4; D gene ambiguous. The CDR3 is made up of 13 amino acids. The V and J ends lost 5 bases and 10 bases respectively, with 14 bases between them. Germline CDR1 SEHNR, CDR2 FQNEAQ (reference sequence). This CDR3 is CASSPGARGKLFF. Written as DNA, the CDR3 is TGTGCCAGCAGCCCGGGCGCACGTGGAAAACTGTTTTTT.